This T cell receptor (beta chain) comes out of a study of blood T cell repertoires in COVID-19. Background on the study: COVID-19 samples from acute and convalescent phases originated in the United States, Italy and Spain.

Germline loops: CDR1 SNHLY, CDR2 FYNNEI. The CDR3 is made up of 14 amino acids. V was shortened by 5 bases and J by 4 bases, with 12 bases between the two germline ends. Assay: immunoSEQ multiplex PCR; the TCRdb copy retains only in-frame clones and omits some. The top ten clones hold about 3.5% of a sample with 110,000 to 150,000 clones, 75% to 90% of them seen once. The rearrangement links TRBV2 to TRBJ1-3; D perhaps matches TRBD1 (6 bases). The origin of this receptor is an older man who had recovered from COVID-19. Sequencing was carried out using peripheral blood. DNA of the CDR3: TGTGCCAGCAGTTCCCAGGGGAGCGGAAACACCATATATTTT. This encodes CASSSQGSGNTIYF. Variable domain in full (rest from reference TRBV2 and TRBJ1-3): EPEVTQTPSHQVTQMGQEVILRCVPISNHLYFYWYRQILGQKVEFLVSFYNNEISEKSEIFDDQFSVERPDGSNFTLKIRSTKLEDSAMYFCASSSQGSGNTIYFGEGSWLTVV.